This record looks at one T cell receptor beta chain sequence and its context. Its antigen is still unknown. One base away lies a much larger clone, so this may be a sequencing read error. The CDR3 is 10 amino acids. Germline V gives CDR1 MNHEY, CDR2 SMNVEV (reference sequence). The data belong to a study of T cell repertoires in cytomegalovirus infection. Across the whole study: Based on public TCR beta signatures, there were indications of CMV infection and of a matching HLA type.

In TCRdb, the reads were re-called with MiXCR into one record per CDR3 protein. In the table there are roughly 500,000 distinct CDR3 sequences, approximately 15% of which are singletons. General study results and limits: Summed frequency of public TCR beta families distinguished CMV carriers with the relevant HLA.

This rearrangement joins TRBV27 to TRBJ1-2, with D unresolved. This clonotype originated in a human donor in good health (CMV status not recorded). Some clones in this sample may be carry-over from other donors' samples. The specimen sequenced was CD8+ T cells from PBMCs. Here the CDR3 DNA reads TGTGCCATCAGTTTAAACGGCTACACCTTC. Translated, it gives CAISLNGYTF.